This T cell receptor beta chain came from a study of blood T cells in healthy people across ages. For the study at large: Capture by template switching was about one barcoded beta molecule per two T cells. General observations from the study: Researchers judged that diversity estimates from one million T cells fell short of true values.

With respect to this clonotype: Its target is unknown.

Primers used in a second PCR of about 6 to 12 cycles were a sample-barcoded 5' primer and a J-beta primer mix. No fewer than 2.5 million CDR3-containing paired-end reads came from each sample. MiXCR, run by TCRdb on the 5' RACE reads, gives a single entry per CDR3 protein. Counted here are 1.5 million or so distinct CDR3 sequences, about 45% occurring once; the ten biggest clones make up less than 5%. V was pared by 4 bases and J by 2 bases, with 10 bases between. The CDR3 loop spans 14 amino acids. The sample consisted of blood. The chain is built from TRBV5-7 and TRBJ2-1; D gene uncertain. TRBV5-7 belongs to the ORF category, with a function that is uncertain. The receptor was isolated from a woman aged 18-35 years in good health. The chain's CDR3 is CASSMYVPYNEQFF. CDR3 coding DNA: TGTGCCAGCAGCATGTACGTTCCCTACAATGAGCAGTTCTTC.